What follows describes a single TCR beta chain. The target antigen is unknown. This record comes from a study of cytomegalovirus exposure and HLA in healthy donors. The study, taken as a whole, reports: One variant, a missense change in DCLRE1C, was linked in a later analysis to TCR beta V- and J-gene trimming.

This CDR3 is built from 17 residues. Primers: 60 Vbeta forward and 13 Jbeta reverse. TCRdb keeps only in-frame clones here, not all; method: immunoSEQ multiplex PCR. The data hold over 65,000 clones, with roughly 80% observed a single time. The origin of this receptor is a woman aged 25 to 45 in good health and CMV-seronegative. The source material was PBMCs. The chain recombines TRBV21-1 with TRBJ2-1; the table gives TRBD2 as D, unverified against the DNA. TRBV21-1 counts as a pseudogene. CDR3 loop: CASSKDLGLAGNNEQFF. CDR3 in DNA: TGTGCCAGCAGCAAAGATCTGGGGCTAGCGGGCAACAATGAGCAGTTCTTC.